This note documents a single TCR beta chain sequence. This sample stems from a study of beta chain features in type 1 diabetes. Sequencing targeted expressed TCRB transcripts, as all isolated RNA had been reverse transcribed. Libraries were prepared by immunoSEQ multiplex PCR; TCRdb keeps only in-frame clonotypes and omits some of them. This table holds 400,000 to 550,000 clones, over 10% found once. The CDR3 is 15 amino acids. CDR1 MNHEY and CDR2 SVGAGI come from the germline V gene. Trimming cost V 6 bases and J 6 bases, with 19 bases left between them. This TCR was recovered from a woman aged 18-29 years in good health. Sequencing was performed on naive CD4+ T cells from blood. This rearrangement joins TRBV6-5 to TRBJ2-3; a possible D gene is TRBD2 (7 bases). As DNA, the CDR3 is TGTGCCAGCAGGTCCGGATGGGGGGGCTTGGATACGCAGTATTTT. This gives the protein CASRSGWGGLDTQYF.